This T cell receptor beta chain was sequenced for a study of human T cells and chemical hapten exposure. General study results and limits: Each of the donors had alopecia, so their immune responses may not resemble those of healthy people.

This clonotype was observed a handful of times. Its specificity is not known. Each CDR3 protein gets one entry after TCRdb re-called the RACE reads with MiXCR. This sample carries roughly 110,000 distinct CDR3 sequences, around 12% of them seen once, and the ten largest clones take more than 1.5%. The V and J ends lost 5 bases and 7 bases, in that order; junction bases with no gene match: 8. Germline-derived CDR1 and CDR2 are DFQATT and SNEGSKA (reference sequence). The CDR3 sequence is 13 residues long. Time point: pre-sensitization, week 0. Treatment in this sample: therapeutic diphenylcyclopropenone sensitization with weekly scalp DPC. Participating donors were patients with alopecia, aged 18 to 70 years, considered appropriate candidates for DPC.

This specimen was whole blood, taken in connection with sensitization to the hapten diphenylcyclopropenone (DPC). The sequence derives from a woman aged 45-65 years with alopecia areata. Some clones in this sample may be carry-over from other donors' samples. This rearrangement joins TRBV20-1 to TRBJ1-5; 7 nucleotides align to TRBD1. DNA of the CDR3: TGCAGTGCTTCGACAGGGTCTGGCCAGCCCCAGCATTTT. Amino acid sequence: CSASTGSGQPQHF.